This record looks at one T cell receptor (beta chain) sequence and its context. Its antigen is undetermined. Only in-frame clones appear in the TCRdb table, and some are missing; sequencing was by immunoSEQ multiplex PCR. There are 100,000 to 120,000 clones in the sample; 85% to 95% occur only once, and approximately 2.9% lies in the top ten. This sample was included in a study of T cell responses to AZD1222 COVID-19 vaccine. Overall study findings and caveats: A mostly white British donor set with more females was recruited, and clonal diversity was possibly underestimated. Spike-specific TCR breadth and depth were elevated following two AZD1222 doses. Repertoires were obtained solely post-peak T cell response.

Pooling covered second doses at about 4 or about 12 weeks. CDR1 and CDR2 from the germline V gene are MNHEY and SVGAGI. V was shortened by 5 bases and J by 4 bases, with 8 bases between the two germline ends. The CDR3 extends over 12 amino acids. The receptor's source is an adult who received the AZD1222 COVID-19 vaccine. The J gene is TRBJ1-2, the V gene TRBV6-5; D gene uncertain. The specimen comprised peripheral blood, sampled 28 days after the second AZD1222 dose. The CDR3 here is CASSTGPYGYTF. The CDR3 bases are TGTGCCAGCAGTACGGGTCCCTATGGCTACACCTTC.